The clone carrying this T cell receptor (beta chain) came up once. Profiled with immunoSEQ multiplex PCR; TCRdb holds only in-frame clones, not every one. Counted here are 25,000 to 35,000 clones, 91% occurring once; the ten biggest clones make up roughly 12%. This sample was included in a study of control samples from healthy donors and cancer patients. V shed 0 bases and J shed 8 bases, with 18 bases lying between them. This CDR3 has 16 residues. Germline CDR1 reads SGHNT; CDR2 reads YYREEE (reference sequence). This TCR was sampled from a man aged 50 or older with lung cancer. The V and J genes are TRBV5-4 and TRBJ2-1, with D uncertain. The sample comprised PBMCs. The CDR3 coding sequence is TGTGCCAGCAGCTTGGGGGGTGGCCAGTCCGGCGATGAGCAGTTCTTC. As protein: CASSLGGGQSGDEQFF.